These 27 T cell receptor beta chains were all obtained from the same sample, sequenced in a study of T cell responses to AZD1222 COVID-19 vaccine (dated by TCRdb to about 2021). The time point label corresponds to: about 28 days (+/-7) after the second vaccine dose. The method was the immunoSEQ multiplex PCR assay. TCRdb took this table from immuneACCESS and kept in-frame rearrangements with V and J called. Such tables lack part of the clones; where checked against another copy, unresolved V genes explain under half of the gap, and the rest is unexplained. Here the sample has 57,000 or so clones; over 60% occur a single time. 3% to 4% of the sample goes to the ten largest clones. This material consisted of peripheral blood, taken 28 days after the second AZD1222 dose. Receptors originate from an adult who received the AZD1222 COVID-19 vaccine.

The V gene is TRBV4-3, the J gene TRBJ2-7, with D tentatively TRBD2 (6 bases). V was cut by 4 bases and J by 7 bases, with 23 bases left in between. Germline V CDR1 and CDR2: LGHNA, YSLEER. The CDR3 is made up of 16 amino acids. CDR3 sequence reads: CASSPRWDSAWEEQYF. CDR3 nucleotides: TGCGCCAGCAGCCCGAGGTGGGACTCTGCCTGGGAGGAGCAGTACTTC.

V is TRBV5-1 and J is TRBJ2-5, with TRBD2 matching over 11 bases. Losses at the gene ends were 0 bases for V and 3 bases for J; bases not matched to a gene: 7. The V gene's germline CDR1 is SGHRS and CDR2 YFSETQ. This CDR3 is 17 amino acids long. The CDR3 DNA sequence: TGCGCCAGCAGCTTGGGGGTATTACTAGCGGGGGAAGAGACCCAGTACTTC. As protein: CASSLGVLLAGEETQYF.

The chain couples TRBV7-2 to TRBJ1-1; maybe TRBD1 (6 bases). The CDR3 totals 13 residues. Germline CDR1 and CDR2: SGHTA and FQGNSA. V was clipped by 5 bases and J by 3 bases, with 10 bases between them. The CDR3 region is CASSRGADTEAFF. In DNA form, the CDR3 reads TGTGCCAGCAGCCGGGGGGCTGACACTGAAGCTTTCTTT.

The rearrangement links TRBV6-1 to TRBJ2-3, with a weak D call TRBD2 (6 bases). The V gene lost 2 bases and the J gene lost 0 bases, with 15 bases spanning the gap. Germline assignment: CDR1 MNHNS and CDR2 SASEGT. CDR3 size: 17 residues. CDR3 DNA: TGTGCCAGCAGTGAACTAGCGCTCCGGGGGAGCACAGATACGCAGTATTTT. This encodes CASSELALRGSTDTQYF.

The J gene is TRBJ1-5, the V gene TRBV19; D is ambiguous. The CDR3 is 16 residues long. Between the trimmed V and J ends, which lost 5 bases and 0 bases, there was a span of 14 bases. Looked up from germline, CDR1 is LNHDA and CDR2 is SQIVND (reference sequence). CDR3 amino acids: CASSPFLSDSNQPQHF. In DNA form, the CDR3 reads TGTGCCAGTAGTCCATTTCTTAGTGATAGCAATCAGCCCCAGCATTTT.

This sequence joins TRBV23-1 and TRBJ1-3; D perhaps matches TRBD1 (5 bases). TRBV23-1 is assigned to the ORF class and has an uncertain function. The V and J ends lost 9 bases and 6 bases respectively, with 15 bases between them. CDR3 length: 13 amino acids. This CDR3 reads CARRRVRENTIYF. In DNA, the CDR3 is TGCGCCAGGCGGCGGGTCAGGGAAAACACCATATATTTT.

The genes are TRBV2 and TRBJ1-2; D remains unclear. The CDR3 has 13 amino acids. From germline, CDR1 is SNHLY and CDR2 FYNNEI. V gave up 0 bases and J gave up 4 bases, with 6 bases separating them. In DNA form, the CDR3 reads TGTGCCAGCAGTGAAGCAGACGTCTATGGCTACACCTTC. Encoded protein: CASSEADVYGYTF.

V usage is TRBV6-5 and J usage is TRBJ2-1, with D maybe TRBD1 (6 bases). From germline, CDR1 is MNHEY and CDR2 SVGAGI. V was cut by 5 bases and J by 8 bases, with 16 bases left in between. The CDR3 extends over 14 amino acids. The CDR3 here is CASSRGRGVDEQFF. In nucleotides, the CDR3 is TGTGCCAGCAGTCGGGGCAGGGGCGTCGATGAGCAGTTCTTC.

This clone has a single count. V and J are TRBV7-9 and TRBJ2-5; 8 bases match TRBD1. CDR1 and CDR2 from the germline V gene are SEHNR and FQNEAQ (reference sequence). V trimming: 4 bases; J trimming: 5 bases; junction bases outside the gene matches: 21. This CDR3 region has 19 residues. CDR3: CASSSPGGRGLRGTETQYF. The CDR3 nucleotides read TGTGCCAGCAGCTCCCCGGGTGGCAGGGGGCTTCGGGGGACGGAGACCCAGTACTTC.

The chain employs TRBV4-3 and TRBJ2-3; perhaps D is TRBD1 or TRBD2 (7 bases each). Germline V gene data show CDR1 as LGHNA and CDR2 as YSLEER. The CDR3 has 17 residues. The ends were cut back, 4 bases at V and 3 bases at J, with 20 bases in the middle. The CDR3 loop is CASSRVLRQGGTDTQYF. In DNA, the CDR3 is TGCGCCAGCAGCCGTGTACTTAGACAGGGAGGGACAGATACGCAGTATTTT.

CDR3 protein: CASSEMLRGASYEQYF. In DNA form, the CDR3 reads TGTGCCAGCAGTGAAATGTTGCGGGGGGCCTCCTACGAGCAGTACTTC. This chain joins TRBV2 and TRBJ2-7; 8 bases map to TRBD2. The CDR3 spans 16 residues. CDR1 and CDR2 from the germline V gene are SNHLY and FYNNEI. The ends lost 2 bases at V and 0 bases at J; junction bases unmatched: 6.

Only one count was recorded for this clone. The chain is built from TRBV11-3 and TRBJ1-1, with D perhaps matching TRBD1 (5 bases). This CDR3 is 14 amino acids long. Germline V gene data show CDR1 as SGHNT and CDR2 as YENEEA. V shed 1 base and J shed 0 bases, with 6 bases lying between them. CDR3: CASSLAGMNTEAFF. The CDR3 DNA is TGTGCCAGCAGCTTAGCAGGGATGAACACTGAAGCTTTCTTT.

This clone was counted once. The chain couples TRBV15 to TRBJ1-1, with D perhaps matching TRBD1 (5 bases). The CDR3 runs to 15 residues. Germline V CDR1 and CDR2: LNHNV, YYDKDF (reference sequence). V was cut by 5 bases and J by 4 bases, with 17 bases left in between. The CDR3 here is CATSSRGPGITEAFF. The CDR3 bases are TGTGCCACCAGCTCGCGGGGTCCAGGGATCACTGAAGCTTTCTTT.

Only a few counts were recorded for this clone. The rearrangement links TRBV14 to TRBJ1-1; D is unresolved. The CDR3 sequence is 13 residues long. The V gene's germline CDR1 is SGHDN and CDR2 FVKESK. V lost 4 bases, J lost 0 bases, and 6 bases lay in between. CDR3 residues: CASSPRMNTEAFF. The CDR3 nucleotides read TGTGCCAGCAGCCCCCGGATGAACACTGAAGCTTTCTTT. The full variable domain, completed using reference TRBV14 and TRBJ1-1, is EAGVTQFPSHSVIEKGQTVTLRCDPISGHDNLYWYRRVMGKEIKFLLHFVKESKQDESGMPNNRFLAERTGGTYSTLKVQPAELEDSGVYFCASSPRMNTEAFFGQGTRLTVV.

In DNA form, the CDR3 reads TGTGCCACCAGCAGCCCCCCGCCCACAGATACGCAGTATTTT. Translating gives CATSSPPPTDTQYF. This chain uses TRBV15 with TRBJ2-3, with D unresolved. V was cut by 3 bases and J by 2 bases, with 9 bases left in between. The V gene's germline CDR1 is LNHNV and CDR2 YYDKDF (reference sequence). CDR3 size: 14 residues.

The chain links TRBV14 to TRBJ1-6; no firm D call. V was shortened by 1 base and J by 10 bases, with 14 bases between the two germline ends. This CDR3 has 15 amino acids. Looked up from germline, CDR1 is SGHDN and CDR2 is FVKESK. DNA of the CDR3: TGTGCCAGCAGCCAAGCGGTCGGGGTCAGCTCACCCCTCCACTTT. It specifies CASSQAVGVSSPLHF. Full variable domain (rest looked up from reference TRBV14 and TRBJ1-6): EAGVTQFPSHSVIEKGQTVTLRCDPISGHDNLYWYRRVMGKEIKFLLHFVKESKQDESGMPNNRFLAERTGGTYSTLKVQPAELEDSGVYFCASSQAVGVSSPLHFGNGTRLTVT.

The chain recombines TRBV15 with TRBJ2-1; D unresolved. With 8 bases removed from V and 4 bases from J, the gap between germline ends came to 9 bases. The CDR3 extends over 12 amino acids. Germline V lookup: CDR1 LNHNV, CDR2 YYDKDF (reference sequence). As DNA, the CDR3 is TGTGCCACCGGTACTGGTTACAATGAGCAGTTCTTC. As protein: CATGTGYNEQFF.

The chain employs TRBV19 and TRBJ1-5; no firm D call. V lost 3 bases, J lost 7 bases, and 7 bases lay in between. Germline CDR1 LNHDA, CDR2 SQIVND (reference sequence). The CDR3 is 12 amino acids. The CDR3 DNA reads as TGTGCCAGTAGTATGAGACAACAGCCCCAGCATTTT. Its translation: CASSMRQQPQHF.

The chain joins TRBV6-5 to TRBJ2-7; D is uncertain. Trimming removed 3 bases at V and 1 base at J, with 16 bases between. Germline V gene lookup returns CDR1 MNHEY and CDR2 SVGAGI. This CDR3 region has 16 residues. The CDR3: CASSYSVGLGSYEQYF. CDR3 in DNA: TGTGCCAGCAGTTATTCGGTAGGGCTGGGGTCCTACGAGCAGTACTTC.

The gene calls are TRBV2 and TRBJ2-3, with 9 bases matching TRBD2. CDR3 length: 16 residues. Unmatched junction bases numbered 13, after V lost 6 bases and J lost 6 bases. Germline V gene sequence: CDR1 SNHLY, CDR2 FYNNEI. The CDR3 loop reads CASSQGLAGSSDTQYF. CDR3 in DNA: TGTGCCAGCAGCCAAGGTCTAGCGGGGTCATCGGATACGCAGTATTTT.

This rearrangement joins TRBV7-2 to TRBJ1-1, with D maybe TRBD1 (5 bases). The CDR3 contains 14 residues. CDR1 is SGHTA, CDR2 FQGNSA, per germline. Trimming shortened V by 5 bases and J by 3 bases, and 13 bases separated the two germline ends. As DNA, the CDR3 is TGTGCCAGCAGCCGGGCTCTAGGGGACACTGAAGCTTTCTTT. Translated: CASSRALGDTEAFF.

V usage is TRBV3-1 (or the pseudogene TRBV3-2) and J usage is TRBJ1-2, with unresolved D. The germline V gene encodes CDR1 LGHDT and CDR2 YNNKEL (reference sequence). Trimming cost V 0 bases and J 2 bases, with 10 bases left between them. This CDR3 comprises 15 residues. CDR3 protein: CASSQDPERNYGYTF. Written as DNA, the CDR3 is TGTGCCAGCAGCCAAGACCCCGAGCGGAACTATGGCTACACCTTC.

The chain links TRBV14 to TRBJ1-2; D is uncertain. The length of the CDR3 is 13 residues. Looked up from germline, CDR1 is SGHDN and CDR2 is FVKESK. V lost 1 base to trimming and J lost 4 bases, with 7 bases between them. This chain's CDR3 is CASSQADVYGYTF. In DNA, the CDR3 is TGTGCCAGCAGCCAAGCCGACGTCTATGGCTACACCTTC.

J is TRBJ1-2 and V is TRBV12-2. TRBV12-2 is a pseudogene locus. CDR3 size: 15 residues. Here the CDR3 DNA reads TGTGCAAACGAACCGGGGACTCCTTCGATCTATGGCTACACCTTC. It codes for CANEPGTPSIYGYTF.

The gene calls are TRBV5-6 and TRBJ1-3, with D uncertain. Germline lookup yields CDR1 SGHDT and CDR2 YYEEEE. The CDR3 covers 14 residues. The germline V and J ends were trimmed by 1 base and 1 base, with 6 bases remaining between them. This CDR3 reads CASSLTLSGNTIYF. The CDR3 DNA follows: TGTGCCAGCAGCTTGACCCTTTCTGGAAACACCATATATTTT.

The V call is TRBV19, the J call TRBJ1-2; D is ambiguous. Germline CDR1 reads LNHDA; CDR2 reads SQIVND (reference sequence). V lost 4 bases, J lost 5 bases, and 8 bases lay in between. This CDR3 spans 12 amino acids. This CDR3 reads CASSKAAYGYTF. CDR3 DNA sequence: TGTGCCAGTAGTAAGGCAGCGTATGGCTACACCTTC. The complete variable domain, with remaining parts taken from reference TRBV19 and TRBJ1-2, reads DGGITQSPKYLFRKEGQNVTLSCEQNLNHDAMYWYRQDPGQGLRLIYYSQIVNDFQKGDIAEGYSVSREKKESFPLTVTSAQKNPTAFYLCASSKAAYGYTFGSGTRLTVV.

This sequence joins TRBV5-1 and TRBJ1-2; D perhaps matches TRBD1 (5 bases). This CDR3 contains 12 residues. Germline V lookup: CDR1 SGHRS, CDR2 YFSETQ. The V end lost 4 bases, the J end lost 7 bases, and 11 bases lay between the germline ends. The CDR3 is CASSQQRGGYTF. In nucleotides, the CDR3 is TGCGCCAGCAGCCAGCAAAGGGGTGGCTACACCTTC.